The rows below give T cell receptor beta chains drawn from one sample of a study of OX40 agonist ivuxolimab in advanced cancers. Assay: immunoSEQ multiplex PCR; the TCRdb copy retains only in-frame clones and omits some. This table holds 42,000 or so clones, around 84% found once. Sequences were derived from CD4+ or CD8+ T cells sorted from blood, sampled in a trial of the OX40 agonist ivuxolimab. The receptors originated from an adult with an advanced solid tumor such as melanoma, head and neck, liver or kidney cancer. Both conserved end residues are part of each CDR3. A D gene is named only where the DNA matches it firmly. Where a row states a size, it is once, few, many or the class of an expanded clone; other rows omit it.

>TRBV5-1|TRBJ1-1|once|-
CASSLSMWNTEAFF
TGCGCCAGCAGCTTATCCATGTGGAACACTGAAGCTTTCTTT
>TRBV4-1|TRBJ2-1|-|-
CASSQEEAAYNEQFF
TGCGCCAGCAGCCAAGAAGAGGCAGCCTACAATGAGCAGTTCTTC
>TRBV6-5|TRBJ2-2|-|-
CASSQRLGAGELFF
TGTGCCAGCAGCCAGAGGTTAGGTGCCGGGGAGCTGTTTTTT
>TRBV27|TRBJ2-3|-|TRBD2
CASRLAGGPPDTQYF
TGTGCCAGCCGACTAGCGGGGGGGCCCCCAGATACGCAGTATTTT
>TRBV6-9|TRBJ1-2|once|TRBD1
CASTPRDRQNYGYTF
TGTGCCAGCACCCCAAGGGACAGGCAGAACTATGGCTACACCTTC
>TRBV7-9|TRBJ1-4|-|TRBD1
CASSPQSDRAGEKLFF
TGTGCCAGCAGTCCCCAAAGCGACAGGGCGGGCGAAAAACTGTTTTTT
>TRBV28|TRBJ1-5|-|-
CASSRGLGQPQHF
TGTGCCAGCAGTCGGGGTCTGGGTCAGCCCCAGCATTTT
>TRBV7-8|TRBJ2-5|-|-
CASSSKYGELATQETQYF
TGTGCCAGCAGCTCAAAATACGGAGAGCTAGCGACCCAAGAGACCCAGTACTTC
>TRBV30|TRBJ1-2|-|TRBD1
CAWSAGTGAGYTF
TGTGCCTGGAGTGCCGGGACAGGGGCCGGCTACACCTTC
>TRBV19|TRBJ2-2|-|-
CASRWGEPTGELFF
TGTGCCAGTCGATGGGGAGAGCCCACCGGGGAGCTGTTTTTT
>TRBV11-2|TRBJ2-1|-|-
CASRGYNEQFF
TGTGCCAGCAGAGGGTACAATGAGCAGTTCTTC
>TRBV7-3|TRBJ1-5|few|-
CASSLEGRGPQHF
TGTGCCAGCAGCTTAGAGGGGCGAGGGCCCCAGCATTTT
>TRBV18|TRBJ2-3|-|-
CASSPRGEADTQYF
TGTGCCAGCTCACCACGAGGAGAGGCAGATACGCAGTATTTT
>TRBV29-1|TRBJ2-1|-|TRBD2
CSLEAGLSYNEQFF
TGCAGCTTAGAAGCGGGGCTTTCCTACAATGAGCAGTTCTTC